This TCR beta chain is from a study of CD4 and CD8 cells across lung adenocarcinoma regions. The length of the CDR3 is 15 residues. From germline, CDR1 is MNHNS and CDR2 SASEGT. V was clipped by 9 bases and J by 2 bases, with 18 bases between them. The patients had localized lung adenocarcinoma, a non-small cell subtype. TCRdb analysed the PCR reads with MiXCR anew, one entry per CDR3 protein. The profile shows approximately 25,000 distinct CDR3 sequences, more than 40% of them singletons. Sequencing was carried out using CD8+ T cells from the center of a lung tumor. The chain employs TRBV6-1 and TRBJ2-3; D gene unclear. This TCR was recovered from a male donor with lung adenocarcinoma. The CD4 and CD8 labels of this study may be unreliable. The CDR3 spells CARGLRSRATDTQYF. The CDR3 DNA reads TGTGCCAGGGGTTTAAGGAGCCGAGCCACAGATACGCAGTATTTT.